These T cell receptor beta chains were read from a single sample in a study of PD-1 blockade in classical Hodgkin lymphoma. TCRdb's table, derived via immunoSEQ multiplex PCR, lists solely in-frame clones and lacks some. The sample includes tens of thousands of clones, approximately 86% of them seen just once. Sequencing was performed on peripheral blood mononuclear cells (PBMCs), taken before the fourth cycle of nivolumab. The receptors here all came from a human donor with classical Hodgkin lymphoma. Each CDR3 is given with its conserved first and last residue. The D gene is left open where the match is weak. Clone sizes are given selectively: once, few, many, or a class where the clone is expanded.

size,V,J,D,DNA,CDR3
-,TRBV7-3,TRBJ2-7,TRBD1,TGTGCCAGCAGCCCCGCGGACAGGGAAGAGCAGTACTTC,CASSPADREEQYF
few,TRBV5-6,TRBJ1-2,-,TGTGCCAGCAGCTCCCTTACGGGGGAGGACGGCTACACCTTC,CASSSLTGEDGYTF
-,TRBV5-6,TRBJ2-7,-,TGTGCCAGCAGCATCTGGTCGAAATACAGTACGACCTACGAGCAGTACTTC,CASSIWSKYSTTYEQYF
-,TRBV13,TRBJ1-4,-,TGTGCCAGCAGCTTGGCTAATGAAAAACTGTTTTTT,CASSLANEKLFF
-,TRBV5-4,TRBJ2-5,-,TGTGCCAGCAGTTCCGGGACCCACCAAGAGACCCAGTACTTC,CASSSGTHQETQYF
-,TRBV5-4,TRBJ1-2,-,TGTGCCAGCAGCAACCCCGGGCCGTATAACTATGGCTACACCTTC,CASSNPGPYNYGYTF
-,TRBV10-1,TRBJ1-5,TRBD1,TGCGCCAGCAGCGACAGGGTGCAGCCCCAGCATTTT,CASSDRVQPQHF
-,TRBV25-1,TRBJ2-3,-,TGTGCCAGCAGTGAATATGGCCCGTGGGCAGATACGCAGTATTTT,CASSEYGPWADTQYF
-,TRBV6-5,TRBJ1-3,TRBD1,TGTGCCAGCCAGTCGACAGGGTTCTTTGGAAACACCATATATTTT,CASQSTGFFGNTIYF
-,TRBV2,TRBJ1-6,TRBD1,TGTGCCAGCAGTCTCCGGGACAGGGGTTCACCCCTCCACTTT,CASSLRDRGSPLHF
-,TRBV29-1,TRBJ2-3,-,TGCAGCGTCCTGCGGGTCCTAACAGATACGCAGTATTTT,CSVLRVLTDTQYF
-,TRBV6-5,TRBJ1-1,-,TGTGCCAGCAGTTATATCGGCACTGAAGCTTTCTTT,CASSYIGTEAFF
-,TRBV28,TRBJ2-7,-,TGTGCCAGCATGAGGCCGGGGGAGCAGTACTTC,CASMRPGEQYF
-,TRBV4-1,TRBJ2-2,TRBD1,TGCGCCAGCAGCCAAGGGGACAGGGTTTCAGGCACCGGGGAGCTGTTTTTT,CASSQGDRVSGTGELFF
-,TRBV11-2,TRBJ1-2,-,TGTGCCAGCAGCTCCCGGGCACCGACAGTTACGCAAGCGGGCTACACCTTC,CASSSRAPTVTQAGYTF
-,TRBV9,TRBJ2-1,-,TGTGCCAGCAATGGAAGGGGCGGAACCTACAATGAGCAGTTCTTC,CASNGRGGTYNEQFF
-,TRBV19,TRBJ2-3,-,TGTGCCAGTACGCCTTGGCAGGGAAGCACAGATACGCAGTATTTT,CASTPWQGSTDTQYF
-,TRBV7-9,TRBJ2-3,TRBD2,TGTGCCAGCAGCTTCGGACTAGCGGGAGCGAGAGATACGCAGTATTTT,CASSFGLAGARDTQYF
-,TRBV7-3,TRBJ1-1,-,TGTGCCAGCAGCTTACATGTGGGTACTAACACTGAAGCTTTCTTT,CASSLHVGTNTEAFF
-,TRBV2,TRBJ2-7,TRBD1,TGTGCCAGCAGTGGACAGGGGCGGACAACCTACGAGCAGTACTTC,CASSGQGRTTYEQYF
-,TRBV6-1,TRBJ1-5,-,TGTGCCAGCAGTAACATGGTAGATCAGCCCCAGCATTTT,CASSNMVDQPQHF
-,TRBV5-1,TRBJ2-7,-,TGCGCCAGCAGCTTGTCGTCCGGGAGCTCCTACGAGCAGTACTTC,CASSLSSGSSYEQYF
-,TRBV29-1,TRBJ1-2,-,TGCAGCGTTGCACCACCTTTATATGGCTACACCTTC,CSVAPPLYGYTF
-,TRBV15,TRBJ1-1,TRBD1,TGTGCCACCAGCAGGGGTGGGACAGGGGTGTCGCTGGCTTTCTTT,CATSRGGTGVSLAFF
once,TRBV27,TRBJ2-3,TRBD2,TGTGCCAGCAGTTTCGGGCTAGCGGGCACAGATACGCAGTATTTT,CASSFGLAGTDTQYF
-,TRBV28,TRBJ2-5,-,TGTGCCAGCAGTTTATACGGAGTCCAAGAGACCCAGTACTTC,CASSLYGVQETQYF
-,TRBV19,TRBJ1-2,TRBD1,TGTGCCAGTAGTAAGGGGGACAGCTTTTATATCGGCTACACCTTC,CASSKGDSFYIGYTF
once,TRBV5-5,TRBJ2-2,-,TGTGCCAGCAGCTTGGCCGGGGAGCTGTTTTTT,CASSLAGELFF
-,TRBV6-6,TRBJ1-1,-,TGTGCCAGCAGTTACTCGGGGACACCAGAGACTGAAGCTTTCTTT,CASSYSGTPETEAFF